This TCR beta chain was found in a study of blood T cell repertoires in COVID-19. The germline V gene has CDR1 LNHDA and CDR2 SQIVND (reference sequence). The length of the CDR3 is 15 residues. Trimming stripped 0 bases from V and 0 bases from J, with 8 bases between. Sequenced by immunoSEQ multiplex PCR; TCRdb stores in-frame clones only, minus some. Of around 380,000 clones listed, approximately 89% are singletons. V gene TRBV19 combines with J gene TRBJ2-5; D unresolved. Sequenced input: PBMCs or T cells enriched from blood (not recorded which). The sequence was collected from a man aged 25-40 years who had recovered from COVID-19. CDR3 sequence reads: CASSIDRRNQETQYF. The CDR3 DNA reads TGTGCCAGTAGTATAGATCGCAGAAACCAAGAGACCCAGTACTTC. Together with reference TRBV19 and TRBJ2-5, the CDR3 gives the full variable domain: DGGITQSPKYLFRKEGQNVTLSCEQNLNHDAMYWYRQDPGQGLRLIYYSQIVNDFQKGDIAEGYSVSREKKESFPLTVTSAQKNPTAFYLCASSIDRRNQETQYFGPGTRLLVL.